A single sample gave rise to the 32 T cell receptor beta chains below, sequenced in a study of blood T cell repertoires in COVID-19. Generated by immunoSEQ multiplex PCR, the TCRdb table keeps only in-frame clones and is missing some. The sample has fewer than 450,000 clones, 88% seen once. Material: PBMCs or T cells enriched from blood (not recorded which). Receptor source: a woman aged 40-49 years with acute COVID-19.

The chain couples TRBV5-1 to TRBJ1-5; possible D gene TRBD1, 5 bases. The CDR3 is made up of 13 amino acids. V lost 4 bases to trimming and J lost 5 bases, with 10 bases between them. Germline values: CDR1 SGHRS, CDR2 YFSETQ. The CDR3 DNA is TGCGCCAGCAGCCTGGACAAAGATCAGCCCCAGCATTTT. It specifies CASSLDKDQPQHF.

This clone has a single count. The chain has TRBV30 and TRBJ1-2, with D tentatively TRBD1 (6 bases). CDR1 is GTSNPN and CDR2 is SVGIG in the germline V gene (reference sequence). With 0 bases removed from V and 4 bases from J, the gap between germline ends came to 18 bases. This CDR3 is 16 amino acids long. The CDR3 coding sequence is TGTGCCTGGAGTGTACCAGGGACATTCGCCCCCTATGGCTACACCTTC. Translation: CAWSVPGTFAPYGYTF.

The J gene is TRBJ2-7, the V gene TRBV19; 9 positions match TRBD1. The V gene's germline CDR1 is LNHDA and CDR2 SQIVND (reference sequence). The CDR3 length is 15 residues. The V gene end was trimmed by 8 bases and the J gene end by 2 bases; junction bases not matched to a gene: 10. In DNA, the CDR3 is TGTGCCAGTGCCCCGGGACAGGGAATGACCTACGAGCAGTACTTC. Its protein is CASAPGQGMTYEQYF.

The CDR3 region has the DNA TGTGCCAGCAGCCTTCCAGGACAGTACTATGGCTACACCTTC. It specifies CASSLPGQYYGYTF. This chain joins TRBV7-2 and TRBJ1-2; maybe TRBD1 (6 bases). Between the trimmed V and J ends, which lost 5 bases and 3 bases, there was a span of 13 bases. This CDR3 has 14 residues. Germline V CDR1 and CDR2: SGHTA, FQGNSA.

V gene TRBV5-4 combines with J gene TRBJ1-3; D not resolved. Trimming shortened V by 0 bases and J by 7 bases, and 11 bases separated the two germline ends. The CDR3 is 14 residues long. CDR1 is SGHNT and CDR2 is YYREEE in the germline V gene (reference sequence). The CDR3 region has the DNA TGTGCCAGCAGCTTGGAGCTACAGACGAACACCATATATTTT. This codes for CASSLELQTNTIYF.

CDR3 protein: CASSILANQETQYF. For the CDR3, the DNA is TGTGCCAGCAGCATCCTAGCGAACCAAGAGACCCAGTACTTC. The chain is built from TRBV9 and TRBJ2-5; D possibly corresponds to TRBD2 (6 bases). Between the trimmed V and J ends, which lost 4 bases and 0 bases, there was a span of 10 bases. This CDR3 contains 14 residues. Per the germline V gene, CDR1 is SGDLS and CDR2 is YYNGEE.

This clone has just a few counts. The V and J genes are TRBV30 and TRBJ1-1, with no clear D. The germline V gene encodes CDR1 GTSNPN and CDR2 SVGIG (reference sequence). The CDR3 has 13 amino acids. The V end was cut by 2 bases, the J end by 2 bases, with 9 bases between. CDR3 sequence: CAWSKNSNTEAFF. As DNA, the CDR3 is TGTGCCTGGAGTAAAAACAGTAACACTGAAGCTTTCTTT.

The V and J genes are TRBV9 and TRBJ2-5; TRBD1 is a possible D gene (6 bases). CDR1 is SGDLS and CDR2 is YYNGEE in the germline V gene. V was cut by 4 bases and J by 2 bases, with 12 bases left in between. This CDR3 has 14 residues. CDR3 amino acids: CASSPRDTQETQYF. The CDR3 DNA sequence: TGTGCCAGCAGCCCCCGGGACACACAAGAGACCCAGTACTTC.

This chain links TRBV7-9 with TRBJ1-1; 8 positions match TRBD1. Per germline, CDR1 SEHNR and CDR2 FQNEAQ (reference sequence). V was clipped by 5 bases and J by 6 bases; unmatched bases: 8. This CDR3 region has 14 residues. Here the CDR3 reads CASSGRTGIAEAFF. In nucleotides, the CDR3 is TGTGCCAGCAGCGGGAGGACAGGGATCGCTGAAGCTTTCTTT.

This chain joins TRBV5-1 and TRBJ1-6; D might be TRBD1 (6 bases). V lost 3 bases to trimming and J lost 7 bases, with 17 bases between them. This CDR3 spans 16 amino acids. CDR1 is SGHRS and CDR2 is YFSETQ in the germline V gene. The CDR3 reads CASSWAVQGGNSPLHF. CDR3 in DNA: TGCGCCAGCAGCTGGGCGGTACAGGGTGGCAATTCACCCCTCCACTTT.

The rearrangement uses TRBV5-1 and TRBJ2-2; 10 bases are shared with TRBD1. CDR3 length: 15 amino acids. Germline lookup yields CDR1 SGHRS and CDR2 YFSETQ. V gave up 3 bases and J gave up 2 bases; unmatched junction bases: 1. The CDR3 region is CASSWTGGNTGELFF. The CDR3 nucleotides are TGCGCCAGCAGCTGGACAGGGGGTAACACCGGGGAGCTGTTTTTT. Full variable domain (outside the CDR3, taken from reference TRBV5-1 and TRBJ2-2): KAGVTQTPRYLIKTRGQQVTLSCSPISGHRSVSWYQQTPGQGLQFLFEYFSETQRNKGNFPGRFSGRQFSNSRSEMNVSTLELGDSALYLCASSWTGGNTGELFFGEGSRLTVL.

The gene calls are TRBV4-1 and TRBJ2-5; 9 nucleotides agree with TRBD2. The CDR3 runs to 14 residues. Trimming cost V 5 bases and J 2 bases; bases outside gene matches: 3. In germline, CDR1 is MGHRA, CDR2 YSYEKL. The chain's CDR3 is CASSFSGGQETQYF. The CDR3 DNA is TGCGCCAGCAGCTTTAGCGGGGGACAAGAGACCCAGTACTTC.

V usage is TRBV20-1 and J usage is TRBJ2-1, with D uncertain. Germline CDR1 and CDR2: DFQATT and SNEGSKA (reference sequence). V was clipped by 6 bases and J by 7 bases, with 10 bases between them. The CDR3 runs to 11 residues. DNA for the CDR3: TGCAGTGCGTCCCGGCGGAATGAGCAGTTCTTC. Translation gives CSASRRNEQFF.

The chain is built from TRBV30 and TRBJ1-1, with D uncertain. Trimming removed 1 base at V and 7 bases at J, with 10 bases between. Germline V lookup: CDR1 GTSNPN, CDR2 SVGIG (reference sequence). The CDR3 runs 12 residues. The CDR3 protein is CAWSALTDEAFF. The CDR3 DNA is TGTGCCTGGAGTGCTTTGACTGATGAAGCTTTCTTT.

This chain connects TRBV18 to TRBJ2-2; 10 nucleotides align to TRBD1. This CDR3 contains 15 residues. Unmatched junction bases numbered 5, after V lost 4 bases and J lost 6 bases. Germline-derived CDR1 and CDR2 are KGHSH and LQKENI. CDR3 sequence reads: CASSLDRGRAGELFF. DNA of the CDR3: TGTGCCAGCTCACTCGACAGGGGGCGCGCCGGGGAGCTGTTTTTT.

The table lists this clone with a count of one. The CDR3 loop reads CASSLPSTGKGLKSPLHF. CDR3 bases: TGCGCCAGCAGCTTGCCCTCAACGGGCAAGGGACTAAAATCACCCCTCCACTTT. V is TRBV5-1 and J is TRBJ1-6, with D possibly TRBD1 on 5 matching bases. Germline V gene data show CDR1 as SGHRS and CDR2 as YFSETQ. CDR3 length: 18 amino acids. V lost 1 base and J lost 10, with 24 bases in between.

Notes on this clone: Other nucleotide sequences in the sample specify the same CDR3. The rearrangement links TRBV2 to TRBJ1-1; D may be TRBD1 (5 bases). The CDR3 covers 14 residues. CDR1 and CDR2 (germline): SNHLY, FYNNEI. The ends were cut back, 6 bases at V and 1 base at J, with 12 bases in the middle. In nucleotides, the CDR3 is TGTGCCAGCAGCGCCGACAGATGGAACACTGAAGCTTTCTTT. It specifies CASSADRWNTEAFF.

This chain uses TRBV7-6 with TRBJ1-5; a possible D gene is TRBD1 (6 bases). The CDR3 spans 17 residues. Per germline, CDR1 SGHVS and CDR2 FNYEAQ. Trimming stripped 1 base from V and 0 bases from J, with 13 bases between. This CDR3 is CASSLEAGAYSNQPQHF. In DNA, the CDR3 is TGTGCCAGCAGCTTAGAGGCAGGGGCCTATAGCAATCAGCCCCAGCATTTT.

The chain is built from TRBV27 and TRBJ2-5, with 12 bases aligning to TRBD1. The germline V gene encodes CDR1 MNHEY and CDR2 SMNVEV (reference sequence). The CDR3 spans 18 residues. Trimming removed 0 bases from V and 7 bases from J; junction bases left unmatched: 12. This chain's CDR3 is CASSLSSTGTGGRVTQYF. The DNA of the CDR3 is TGTGCCAGCAGTTTATCGTCAACCGGGACAGGGGGCAGGGTGACCCAGTACTTC.

The rearrangement links TRBV29-1 to TRBJ2-1, with a possible D match to TRBD1 (5 bases). Germline V CDR1 and CDR2: SQVTM, ANQGSEA. With 7 bases removed from V and 0 bases from J, the gap between germline ends came to 13 bases. CDR3 length: 14 residues. The CDR3 DNA sequence: TGCAGCGCCCGAGACAGAAGCTCCTACAATGAGCAGTTCTTC. Its translation is CSARDRSSYNEQFF.

Remarks on this clone: The sample holds other DNA sequences that translate to the same CDR3. The chain joins TRBV4-1 to TRBJ2-7; 7 bases match TRBD1. This CDR3 region has 14 residues. Trimming took 4 bases from V and 1 from J; bases not matched to a gene: 4. The germline V gene encodes CDR1 MGHRA and CDR2 YSYEKL. The CDR3, as DNA: TGCGCCAGCAGCCCCCGGACAGGATCCTACGAGCAGTACTTC. It is translated as CASSPRTGSYEQYF.

The table lists this clone with a count of one. J is TRBJ1-2 and V is TRBV6-5, with a possible D match to TRBD1 (6 bases). The CDR3 totals 14 residues. V gave up 6 bases and J gave up 4 bases, with 15 bases separating them. The germline V gene encodes CDR1 MNHEY and CDR2 SVGAGI. This CDR3 is CASRRGGVAYGYTF. DNA for the CDR3: TGTGCCAGCAGAAGAGGGGGTGTAGCCTATGGCTACACCTTC.

The rearrangement joins TRBV11-2 to TRBJ1-2, with 8 nucleotides matching TRBD1. With 5 bases clipped from V and 4 bases from J, the junction kept 12 bases outside the gene matches. Germline V lookup: CDR1 SGHAT, CDR2 FQNNGV. The CDR3 loop spans 16 amino acids. Here the CDR3 DNA reads TGTGCCAGCAGCCTTACGACAGGGGTAGTACTCTATGGCTACACCTTC. Encoded protein: CASSLTTGVVLYGYTF.

V is TRBV5-5 and J is TRBJ2-7; 7 bases are shared with TRBD1. CDR1 SGHKS and CDR2 YYEKEE come from the germline V gene (reference sequence). The ends lost 4 bases at V and 3 bases at J; junction bases unmatched: 7. The CDR3 consists of 14 residues. DNA for the CDR3: TGTGCCAGCAGCCGAGACAGGGACAACTACGAGCAGTACTTC. Translated, it gives CASSRDRDNYEQYF.

This clone has just one count. V and J are TRBV30 and TRBJ1-1, with D tentatively TRBD1 (5 bases). Trimming stripped 4 bases from V and 0 bases from J, with 15 bases between. The CDR3 is made up of 15 amino acids. The germline gives CDR1 GTSNPN, CDR2 SVGIG (reference sequence). CDR3 in DNA: TGTGCCTGGACATGGGGGGAGACCTTGAACACTGAAGCTTTCTTT. Translated, it gives CAWTWGETLNTEAFF. The entire variable domain, with the rest obtained from reference TRBV30 and TRBJ1-1, is as follows: SQTIHQWPATLVQPVGSPLSLECTVEGTSNPNLYWYRQAAGRGLQLLFYSVGIGQISSEVPQNLSASRPQDRQFILSSKKLLLSDSGFYLCAWTWGETLNTEAFFGQGTRLTVV.

As for this clone: The sample holds other DNA sequences that translate to the same CDR3. The CDR3 DNA follows: TGTGCCAGCACTCGGAACACTGAAGCTTTCTTT. Amino acid sequence: CASTRNTEAFF. The rearrangement joins TRBV12-3 or TRBV12-4 to TRBJ1-1; no firm D call. The CDR3 loop spans 11 amino acids. Trimming shortened V by 7 bases and J by 1 base, and 4 bases separated the two germline ends.

J is TRBJ1-1 and V is TRBV6-5; 10 bases map to TRBD1. V dropped 6 bases and J dropped 10; count of bases not matched to a gene: 14. CDR3 length equals 15 residues. Germline assignment: CDR1 MNHEY and CDR2 SVGAGI. CDR3 sequence: CASRYSSGTGESAFF. The CDR3 DNA sequence: TGTGCCAGCAGATATTCTTCCGGGACAGGGGAATCAGCTTTCTTT.

The rearrangement uses TRBV5-1 and TRBJ1-2; D not certain. The CDR3 runs to 13 residues. Germline CDR1 and CDR2: SGHRS and YFSETQ. Trimming left V 2 bases short and J 7 bases short, with 12 bases between. The CDR3 coding sequence is TGCGCCAGCAGCTTAGTCCGGGAAGGTGGCTACACCTTC. It codes for CASSLVREGGYTF.

This clone was picked up one time. J is TRBJ1-5 and V is TRBV5-4; no clear D gene. This CDR3 has 19 residues. V lost 1 base and J 9 bases, leaving 29 bases between the germline ends. CDR1 and CDR2 from the germline V gene are SGHNT and YYREEE (reference sequence). CDR3 DNA sequence: TGTGCCAGCAGCTTGTCCCCTCTGGAAGAAAGGACTATTATGCGGCCCCAGCATTTT. Protein sequence: CASSLSPLEERTIMRPQHF.

The rearrangement uses TRBV3-1 (or the pseudogene TRBV3-2) and TRBJ2-2; D is ambiguous. This CDR3 region has 15 residues. V lost 2 bases and J 0 bases, leaving 7 bases between the germline ends. Germline V gene sequence: CDR1 LGHDT, CDR2 YNNKEL (reference sequence). This CDR3 is CASSQTHSNTGELFF. Here the CDR3 DNA reads TGTGCCAGCAGCCAAACCCACTCGAACACCGGGGAGCTGTTTTTT.

This clone was recorded only once. The chain uses TRBV4-1 and TRBJ2-3; 8 nucleotides align to TRBD2. Trimming removed 0 bases from V and 0 bases from J; junction bases left unmatched: 8. Germline CDR1 MGHRA, CDR2 YSYEKL. This CDR3 contains 18 residues. The DNA of the CDR3 is TGCGCCAGCAGCCAAGACAGAAGTCTAGCGGGTAGCACAGATACGCAGTATTTT. This codes for CASSQDRSLAGSTDTQYF.

The chain uses TRBV5-6 and TRBJ2-2; 7 positions agree with TRBD1. The CDR3 runs to 16 residues. The J segment lost 2 bases and the V segment lost 6 bases, leaving 10 bases of the junction unmatched. Germline CDR1 is SGHDT and CDR2 is YYEEEE. The CDR3 bases are TGTGCCAGCACCACAGGGGTGGGGAGCAACACCGGGGAGCTGTTTTTT. It is translated as CASTTGVGSNTGELFF.